Listed below are T cell receptor beta chains from one sample, sequenced in a study of sequential checkpoint blockade in melanoma. The data were produced by immunoSEQ multiplex PCR, yet TCRdb's version contains in-frame clones alone and is incomplete. The data hold tens of thousands of clones, with 30% to 35% observed a single time. The sample in question was tumor tissue (inferred from file names), obtained from a patient given nivolumab and ipilimumab in sequence. The receptors here all came from a human donor with melanoma. The CDR3 runs from the conserved cysteine through the conserved F or W. Each record gives: D gene, J gene, CDR3 length, clone size, V gene, CDR3 DNA, CDR3 protein. A D gene is named only where the DNA matches it firmly. Rows give clone size only sometimes, using once, few, many, or a class for an expanded clone.

d_gene: TRBD1; j_gene: TRBJ2-3; len: 15; abundance: NA; v_gene: TRBV11-3; CDR3nt: TGTGCCAGCAGCTCGTCCGGGACAGGGCTTTATACGCAGTATTTT; CDR3aa: CASSSSGTGLYTQYF
d_gene: TRBD1; j_gene: TRBJ1-2; len: 14; abundance: NA; v_gene: TRBV5-1; CDR3nt: TGCGCCAGCAGCGGCGGGACAGCCAACTATGGCTACACCTTC; CDR3aa: CASSGGTANYGYTF
d_gene: NA; j_gene: TRBJ2-5; len: 13; abundance: NA; v_gene: TRBV29-1; CDR3nt: TGCAGCGTTGAAAGGCCAGTACAAGAGACCCAGTACTTC; CDR3aa: CSVERPVQETQYF
d_gene: NA; j_gene: TRBJ2-5; len: 14; abundance: few; v_gene: TRBV7-6; CDR3nt: TGTGCCAGCAGCTTAAACTCACTACAAGAGACCCAGTACTTC; CDR3aa: CASSLNSLQETQYF
d_gene: NA; j_gene: TRBJ2-3; len: 15; abundance: NA; v_gene: TRBV11-3; CDR3nt: TGTGCCAGCAGCTTAGTCCTGCAGCACACAGATACGCAGTATTTT; CDR3aa: CASSLVLQHTDTQYF
d_gene: NA; j_gene: TRBJ2-5; len: 14; abundance: NA; v_gene: TRBV18; CDR3nt: TGTGCCAGCTCACCCCAGTGGGGCGGAGAGACCCAGTACTTC; CDR3aa: CASSPQWGGETQYF
d_gene: NA; j_gene: TRBJ1-1; len: 13; abundance: few; v_gene: TRBV6-8; CDR3nt: TGTGCCAGCGGGTCTTCCCTTAACACTGAAGCTTTCTTT; CDR3aa: CASGSSLNTEAFF
d_gene: NA; j_gene: TRBJ1-2; len: 17; abundance: NA; v_gene: TRBV5-1; CDR3nt: TGCGCCAGCAGCTTGGCCGTAAGTGGGGGCGCAGGCTATGGCTACACCTTC; CDR3aa: CASSLAVSGGAGYGYTF
d_gene: TRBD1; j_gene: TRBJ2-6; len: 20; abundance: few; v_gene: TRBV9; CDR3nt: TGTGCCAGCAGCGGCCCCGGACAGGGGGCCTCTACAGGGGGGGCCAACGTCCTGACTTTC; CDR3aa: CASSGPGQGASTGGANVLTF
d_gene: NA; j_gene: TRBJ2-2; len: 15; abundance: NA; v_gene: TRBV10-3; CDR3nt: TGTGCCATCAGTGAGTCTGGGGCGCAGGACGGGGAGCTGTTTTTT; CDR3aa: CAISESGAQDGELFF
d_gene: TRBD1; j_gene: TRBJ1-6; len: 15; abundance: NA; v_gene: TRBV28; CDR3nt: TGTGCCAGCAGTTCGGCCGGGACAGGGAGGGACTCCCTCCACTTT; CDR3aa: CASSSAGTGRDSLHF
d_gene: TRBD1; j_gene: TRBJ1-1; len: 15; abundance: NA; v_gene: TRBV9; CDR3nt: TGTGCCAGCAGCGTAACCCTCGACAGGGGCGGTGAAGCTTTCTTT; CDR3aa: CASSVTLDRGGEAFF
d_gene: TRBD1; j_gene: TRBJ2-5; len: 14; abundance: NA; v_gene: TRBV12-5; CDR3nt: TGTGCTAGGGGGAGCAGGGGGCGCGGAGAGACCCAGTACTTC; CDR3aa: CARGSRGRGETQYF
d_gene: NA; j_gene: TRBJ1-4; len: 15; abundance: few; v_gene: TRBV15; CDR3nt: TGTGCCACCAGCAGAGATCCCCAGCTTAATGAAAAACTGTTTTTT; CDR3aa: CATSRDPQLNEKLFF
d_gene: NA; j_gene: TRBJ2-1; len: 11; abundance: few; v_gene: TRBV6-7; CDR3nt: TGTGCCAGCAGTTACCGGGGTCAGCAGTTCTTC; CDR3aa: CASSYRGQQFF
d_gene: NA; j_gene: TRBJ1-1; len: 14; abundance: NA; v_gene: TRBV5-1; CDR3nt: TGCGCCAGCAGCTTGGCCAGGTTCGACACTGAAGCTTTCTTT; CDR3aa: CASSLARFDTEAFF
d_gene: TRBD1; j_gene: TRBJ1-4; len: 15; abundance: few; v_gene: TRBV30; CDR3nt: TGTGCCTGGAGTTTCACCGGGACAGGGGCTGAAAAACTGTTTTTT; CDR3aa: CAWSFTGTGAEKLFF
d_gene: NA; j_gene: TRBJ1-1; len: 15; abundance: NA; v_gene: TRBV19; CDR3nt: TGTGCCAGTAGTATAACAGGGATTGGAAACACTGAAGCTTTCTTT; CDR3aa: CASSITGIGNTEAFF
d_gene: NA; j_gene: TRBJ1-2; len: 15; abundance: NA; v_gene: TRBV30; CDR3nt: TGTGCCTGGAGTGTTGCTGGGGGGGCCGGCTATGGCTACACCTTC; CDR3aa: CAWSVAGGAGYGYTF
d_gene: NA; j_gene: TRBJ2-3; len: 17; abundance: few; v_gene: TRBV6-8; CDR3nt: TGTGCCAGCAGTTACTCCCGGGCAGACCTGAGCACAGATACGCAGTATTTT; CDR3aa: CASSYSRADLSTDTQYF
d_gene: NA; j_gene: TRBJ2-7; len: 14; abundance: NA; v_gene: TRBV19; CDR3nt: TGTGCCAGTTCCGCTGGAGGGGGCGACTACGAGCAGTACTTC; CDR3aa: CASSAGGGDYEQYF
d_gene: NA; j_gene: TRBJ1-1; len: 15; abundance: few; v_gene: TRBV6-8; CDR3nt: TGTGCCAGCAGTTACTCCGGCGGTCAGCACCCTGAAGCTTTCTTT; CDR3aa: CASSYSGGQHPEAFF
d_gene: NA; j_gene: TRBJ2-7; len: 12; abundance: NA; v_gene: TRBV19; CDR3nt: TGTGCCAGTAGTATTGGGGCGGACGAGCAGTACTTC; CDR3aa: CASSIGADEQYF
d_gene: NA; j_gene: TRBJ1-4; len: 16; abundance: NA; v_gene: TRBV19; CDR3nt: TGTGCCAGTAGTCCCTTAACACAGGGAGTTAATGAAAAACTGTTTTTT; CDR3aa: CASSPLTQGVNEKLFF
d_gene: NA; j_gene: TRBJ2-7; len: 13; abundance: NA; v_gene: TRBV19; CDR3nt: TGTGCCAGTAGTAAACAGGGCCCCTACGAGCAGTACTTC; CDR3aa: CASSKQGPYEQYF
d_gene: NA; j_gene: TRBJ2-7; len: 14; abundance: NA; v_gene: TRBV18; CDR3nt: TGTGCCAGCTCACCACCGGCCCGGGGTGGGGAGCAGTACTTC; CDR3aa: CASSPPARGGEQYF
d_gene: NA; j_gene: TRBJ2-2; len: 17; abundance: NA; v_gene: TRBV18; CDR3nt: TGTGCCAGCTCACCTTTCGAGGACAGAAGGAACACCGGGGAGCTGTTTTTT; CDR3aa: CASSPFEDRRNTGELFF
d_gene: TRBD1; j_gene: TRBJ2-7; len: 16; abundance: NA; v_gene: TRBV15; CDR3nt: TGTGCCACCAGCAGAGATACCGGGACAGGGTCCTACGAGCAGTACTTC; CDR3aa: CATSRDTGTGSYEQYF
d_gene: NA; j_gene: TRBJ2-1; len: 14; abundance: few; v_gene: TRBV11-3; CDR3nt: TGTGCCAGCAGCTTATCGGACTCCTACAATGAGCAGTTCTTC; CDR3aa: CASSLSDSYNEQFF
d_gene: NA; j_gene: TRBJ1-4; len: 16; abundance: NA; v_gene: TRBV11-3; CDR3nt: TGTGCCAGCAGCTCCCGCTGGGGGGCTGTTAATGAAAAACTGTTTTTT; CDR3aa: CASSSRWGAVNEKLFF
d_gene: TRBD1; j_gene: TRBJ2-1; len: 15; abundance: few; v_gene: TRBV11-3; CDR3nt: TGTGCCAGCAGCCTAGGGACAGGGGGCTACAATGAGCAGTTCTTC; CDR3aa: CASSLGTGGYNEQFF
d_gene: TRBD2; j_gene: TRBJ2-1; len: 15; abundance: few; v_gene: TRBV9; CDR3nt: TGTGCCAGCAGCGTAGAAGACGGGAGGGCCGATGAGCAGTTCTTC; CDR3aa: CASSVEDGRADEQFF
d_gene: NA; j_gene: TRBJ1-1; len: 13; abundance: NA; v_gene: TRBV18; CDR3nt: TGTGCCAGCTCACTGACAGTGAACACTGAAGCTTTCTTT; CDR3aa: CASSLTVNTEAFF
d_gene: TRBD2; j_gene: TRBJ2-1; len: 14; abundance: medium-sized; v_gene: TRBV19; CDR3nt: TGTGCCAGTAGTATGGGACTAGGAGGCAATGAGCAGTTCTTC; CDR3aa: CASSMGLGGNEQFF
d_gene: TRBD1; j_gene: TRBJ2-7; len: 16; abundance: many; v_gene: TRBV6-8; CDR3nt: TGTGCCATCAATACAGGGGGCGCGGGATCGACCTACGAGCAGTACTTC; CDR3aa: CAINTGGAGSTYEQYF
d_gene: NA; j_gene: TRBJ2-1; len: 18; abundance: NA; v_gene: TRBV6-8; CDR3nt: TGTGCCAGCAGTTCCCCGATCGGACTCCGTATGCCCTACAATGAGCAGTTCTTC; CDR3aa: CASSSPIGLRMPYNEQFF
d_gene: NA; j_gene: TRBJ2-2; len: 14; abundance: NA; v_gene: TRBV28; CDR3nt: TGTGCCAGCAGTTTCAGGGGGAGGACCGGGGAGCTGTTTTTT; CDR3aa: CASSFRGRTGELFF
d_gene: NA; j_gene: TRBJ2-2; len: 15; abundance: few; v_gene: TRBV6-8; CDR3nt: TGTGCCAGCAACACACGAGCTGTGAACACCGGGGAGCTGTTTTTT; CDR3aa: CASNTRAVNTGELFF
d_gene: TRBD2; j_gene: TRBJ2-3; len: 17; abundance: NA; v_gene: TRBV14; CDR3nt: TGTGCCAGCAGCCAAGCCGGGACTAGCGGGGGAACAGATACGCAGTATTTT; CDR3aa: CASSQAGTSGGTDTQYF
d_gene: NA; j_gene: TRBJ1-1; len: 15; abundance: NA; v_gene: TRBV5-1; CDR3nt: TGCGCCAGCAGCACCGCCGGGACGATGAACACTGAAGCTTTCTTT; CDR3aa: CASSTAGTMNTEAFF
d_gene: NA; j_gene: TRBJ2-1; len: 14; abundance: NA; v_gene: TRBV10-2; CDR3nt: TGCGCCAGCAGTGGGCCCCCCGTCGACAATGAGCAGTTCTTC; CDR3aa: CASSGPPVDNEQFF
d_gene: NA; j_gene: TRBJ2-6; len: 16; abundance: NA; v_gene: TRBV5-1; CDR3nt: TGCGCCAGCGGAGGGACCGCAGAGTCTGGGGCCAACGTCCTGACTTTC; CDR3aa: CASGGTAESGANVLTF
d_gene: NA; j_gene: TRBJ2-7; len: 14; abundance: NA; v_gene: TRBV29-1; CDR3nt: TGCAGCGTTGAAGACCCGGTGCTTGGGTACGAGCAGTACTTC; CDR3aa: CSVEDPVLGYEQYF
d_gene: NA; j_gene: TRBJ1-1; len: 12; abundance: NA; v_gene: TRBV6-8; CDR3nt: TGTGCCAGCGGTTTTAGGAACACTGAAGCTTTCTTT; CDR3aa: CASGFRNTEAFF
d_gene: TRBD1; j_gene: TRBJ2-7; len: 12; abundance: few; v_gene: TRBV9; CDR3nt: TGTGCCAGACAGGGGGACTCCTACGAGCAGTACTTC; CDR3aa: CARQGDSYEQYF
d_gene: NA; j_gene: TRBJ2-7; len: 16; abundance: NA; v_gene: TRBV1; CDR3nt: TGCGCCAGCAGCCCCCAAGAAAGGGCGGGAGCCTACGAGCAGTACTTC; CDR3aa: CASSPQERAGAYEQYF
d_gene: NA; j_gene: TRBJ1-4; len: 16; abundance: NA; v_gene: TRBV11-3; CDR3nt: TGTGCCAGCAGCTTAATGGAGGGGGTGGCTAATGAAAAACTGTTTTTT; CDR3aa: CASSLMEGVANEKLFF
d_gene: TRBD2; j_gene: TRBJ2-1; len: 16; abundance: few; v_gene: TRBV11-3; CDR3nt: TGTGCCAGCAGCTTCTCGCTAGCGGGGGGGTTCAATGAGCAGTTCTTC; CDR3aa: CASSFSLAGGFNEQFF
d_gene: TRBD2; j_gene: TRBJ2-3; len: 15; abundance: NA; v_gene: TRBV11-3; CDR3nt: TGTGCCAGCAGCTTTAGCGGGGGGAGCACAGATACGCAGTATTTT; CDR3aa: CASSFSGGSTDTQYF
d_gene: NA; j_gene: TRBJ2-3; len: 14; abundance: NA; v_gene: TRBV25-1; CDR3nt: TGTGCCAGCAGTGAATTCTCTGGCACAGATACGCAGTATTTT; CDR3aa: CASSEFSGTDTQYF
d_gene: TRBD2; j_gene: TRBJ2-3; len: 14; abundance: NA; v_gene: TRBV5-1; CDR3nt: TGCGCCAGCCTTTCGGGGGGTCTCACAGATACGCAGTATTTT; CDR3aa: CASLSGGLTDTQYF
d_gene: TRBD2; j_gene: TRBJ2-1; len: 16; abundance: NA; v_gene: TRBV11-3; CDR3nt: TGTGCCAGCAGCCCCATTCATAGCGGGGAGAGTAATGAGCAGTTCTTC; CDR3aa: CASSPIHSGESNEQFF
d_gene: NA; j_gene: TRBJ1-4; len: 13; abundance: NA; v_gene: TRBV6-8; CDR3nt: TGTGCCAGTTCTCCGGGCCATAATGAAAAACTGTTTTTT; CDR3aa: CASSPGHNEKLFF
d_gene: TRBD1; j_gene: TRBJ1-2; len: 14; abundance: few; v_gene: TRBV6-8; CDR3nt: TGTGCCAGCAGTCCCGGGACAGGGATCTATGGCTACACCTTC; CDR3aa: CASSPGTGIYGYTF
d_gene: TRBD2; j_gene: TRBJ2-3; len: 15; abundance: NA; v_gene: TRBV5-1; CDR3nt: TGCGCCAGCAGCTTGACTAGCGGGGGGGCAGATACGCAGTATTTT; CDR3aa: CASSLTSGGADTQYF